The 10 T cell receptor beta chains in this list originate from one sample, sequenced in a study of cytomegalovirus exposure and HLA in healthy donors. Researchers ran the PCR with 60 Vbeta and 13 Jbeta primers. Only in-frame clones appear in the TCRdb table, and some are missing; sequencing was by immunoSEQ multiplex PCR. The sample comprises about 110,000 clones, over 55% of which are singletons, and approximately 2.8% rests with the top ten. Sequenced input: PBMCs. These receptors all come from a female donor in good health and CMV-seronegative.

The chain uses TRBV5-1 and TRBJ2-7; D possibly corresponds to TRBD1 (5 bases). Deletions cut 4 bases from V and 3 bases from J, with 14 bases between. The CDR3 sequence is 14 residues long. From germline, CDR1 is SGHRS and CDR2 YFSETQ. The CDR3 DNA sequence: TGCGCCAGCAGCCCAGGGTTAGGCCTCTACGAGCAGTACTTC. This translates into CASSPGLGLYEQYF.

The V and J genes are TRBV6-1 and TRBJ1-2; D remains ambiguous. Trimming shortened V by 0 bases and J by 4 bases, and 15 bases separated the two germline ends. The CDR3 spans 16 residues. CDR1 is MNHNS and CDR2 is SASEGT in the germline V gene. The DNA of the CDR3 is TGTGCCAGCAGTGAAGCTTCAGGTAATGCCGGCTATGGCTACACCTTC. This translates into CASSEASGNAGYGYTF.

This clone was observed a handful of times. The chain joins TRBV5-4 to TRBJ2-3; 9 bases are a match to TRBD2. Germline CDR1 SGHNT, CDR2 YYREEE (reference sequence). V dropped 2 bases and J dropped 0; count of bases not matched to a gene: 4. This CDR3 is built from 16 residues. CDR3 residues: CASSFGGRASTDTQYF. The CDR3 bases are TGTGCCAGCAGCTTCGGCGGGAGGGCCAGCACAGATACGCAGTATTTT.

As DNA, the CDR3 is TGTGCCAGCAGCAAACAGGGTTTGGGTTACGAGCAGTACTTC. The encoded protein is CASSKQGLGYEQYF. The genes are TRBV6-5 and TRBJ2-7; tentative D call: TRBD1 (6 bases). Germline assignment: CDR1 MNHEY and CDR2 SVGAGI. Trimming shortened V by 6 bases and J by 4 bases, and 16 bases separated the two germline ends. The CDR3 runs to 14 residues.

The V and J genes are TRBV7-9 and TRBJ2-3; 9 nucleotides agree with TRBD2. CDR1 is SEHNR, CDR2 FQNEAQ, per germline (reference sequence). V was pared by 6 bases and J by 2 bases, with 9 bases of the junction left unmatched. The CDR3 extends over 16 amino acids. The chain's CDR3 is CASSQYLAGHTDTQYF. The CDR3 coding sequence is TGTGCCAGCAGTCAATATCTAGCGGGGCACACAGATACGCAGTATTTT.

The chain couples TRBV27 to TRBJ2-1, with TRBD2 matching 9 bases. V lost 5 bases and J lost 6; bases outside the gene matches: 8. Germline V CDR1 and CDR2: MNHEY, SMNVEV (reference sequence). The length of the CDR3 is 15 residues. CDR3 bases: TGTGCCAGCAGTGTTAGCGGGAGTTTAGGCAATGAGCAGTTCTTC. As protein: CASSVSGSLGNEQFF.

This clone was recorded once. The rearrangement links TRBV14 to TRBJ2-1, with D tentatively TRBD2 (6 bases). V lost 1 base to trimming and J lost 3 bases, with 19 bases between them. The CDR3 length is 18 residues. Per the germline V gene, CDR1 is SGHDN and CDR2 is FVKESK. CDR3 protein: CASSQVLLQRVYYNEQFF. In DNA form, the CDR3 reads TGTGCCAGCAGCCAAGTCCTCTTACAGCGGGTATACTACAATGAGCAGTTCTTC. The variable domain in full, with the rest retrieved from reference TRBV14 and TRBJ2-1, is EAGVTQFPSHSVIEKGQTVTLRCDPISGHDNLYWYRRVMGKEIKFLLHFVKESKQDESGMPNNRFLAERTGGTYSTLKVQPAELEDSGVYFCASSQVLLQRVYYNEQFFGPGTRLTVL.

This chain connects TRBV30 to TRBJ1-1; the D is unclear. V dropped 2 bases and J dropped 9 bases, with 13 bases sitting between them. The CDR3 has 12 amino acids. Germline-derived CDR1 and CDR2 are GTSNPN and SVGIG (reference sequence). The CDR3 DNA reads TGTGCCTGGAGTATGACCGGGAAAAAAGCTTTCTTT. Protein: CAWSMTGKKAFF.

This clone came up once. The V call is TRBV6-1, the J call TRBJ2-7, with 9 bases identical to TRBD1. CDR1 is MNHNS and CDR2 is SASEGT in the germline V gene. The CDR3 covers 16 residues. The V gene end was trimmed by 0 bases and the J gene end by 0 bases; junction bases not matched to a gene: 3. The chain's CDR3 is CASSEALGQGSYEQYF. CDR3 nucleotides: TGTGCCAGCAGTGAAGCGCTGGGACAGGGCTCCTACGAGCAGTACTTC.

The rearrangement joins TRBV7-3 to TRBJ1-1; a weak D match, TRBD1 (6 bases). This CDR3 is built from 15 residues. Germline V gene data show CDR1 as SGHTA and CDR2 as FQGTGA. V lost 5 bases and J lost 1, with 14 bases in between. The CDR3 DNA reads TGTGCCAGCAGCCCAGGCCTGGGACAGAACACTGAAGCTTTCTTT. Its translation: CASSPGLGQNTEAFF.